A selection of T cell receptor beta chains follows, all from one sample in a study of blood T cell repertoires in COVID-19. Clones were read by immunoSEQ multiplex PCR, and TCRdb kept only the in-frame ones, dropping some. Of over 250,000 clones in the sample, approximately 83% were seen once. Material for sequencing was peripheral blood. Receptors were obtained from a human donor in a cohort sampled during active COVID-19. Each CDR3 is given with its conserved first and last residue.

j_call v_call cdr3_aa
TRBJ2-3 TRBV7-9 CASSPKMTGDTQYF
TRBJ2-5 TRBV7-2 CASSLSRGKETQYF
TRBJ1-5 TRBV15 CATSRAVLEPQHF
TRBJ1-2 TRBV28 CASSFVDRATPLTF
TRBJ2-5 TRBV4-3 CASSQRAGETQYF
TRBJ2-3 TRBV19 CASRPGQGTDTQYF
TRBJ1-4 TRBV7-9 CASTVAGDEKLFF
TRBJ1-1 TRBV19 CASSSQGITPTTEAFF
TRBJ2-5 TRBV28 CASSSGQGVETQYF
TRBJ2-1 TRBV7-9 CASSPDLSGYNEQFF
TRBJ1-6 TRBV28 CASRSTGSPGPLHF
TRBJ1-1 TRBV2 CASSEISVRNTEAFF
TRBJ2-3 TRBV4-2 CASSQDRESGTTDTQYF
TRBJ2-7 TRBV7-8 CASSSGTQNYEQYF
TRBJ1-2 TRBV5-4 CASSYTSGGKGYTF
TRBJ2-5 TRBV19 CASRTGGDETQYF
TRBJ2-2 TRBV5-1 CASSPGLGVTDGELFF
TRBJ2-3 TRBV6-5 CASTLSADTQYF
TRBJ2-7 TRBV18 CASSPTGPYEQYF
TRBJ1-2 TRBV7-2 CASSFRELNYGYTF
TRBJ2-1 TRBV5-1 CASRILADNEQFF
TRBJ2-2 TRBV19 CASRPSRGLAGGTGELFF
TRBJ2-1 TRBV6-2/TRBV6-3 CASSYPLNEQFF
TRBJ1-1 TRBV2 CASSERQGMNTEAFF
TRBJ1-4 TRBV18 CASSPQRQDNEKLFF
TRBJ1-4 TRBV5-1 CASSSGTGGSEKLFF
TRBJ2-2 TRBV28 CASSRLAANTGELFF